This is a list of T cell receptor beta chains from one sample in a study of T cell repertoires in cytomegalovirus infection. One entry per CDR3 protein results from TCRdb running MiXCR on the reads. The profile shows about 490,000 distinct CDR3 sequences, approximately 15% of them singletons. The sample taken for sequencing was CD8+ T cells from PBMCs. These receptors came from a human donor in good health (CMV status not recorded). Some clones in this sample may be carry-over from other donors' samples. The CDR3 runs from the conserved cysteine through the conserved F or W. The D gene is left open where the match is weak. Clone size is shown for a subset of rows, as once, few, many or a class of expanded clone.

d_call clone_size j_call v_call cdr3_aa cdr3_nt
TRBD2 NA TRBJ2-5 TRBV2 CASRAGLAGQETQYF TGTGCCAGCAGAGCTGGGCTAGCGGGGCAAGAGACCCAGTACTTC
TRBD2 many TRBJ2-7 TRBV7-8 CASSLEGGRAVKPTGQYF TGTGCCAGCAGCTTAGAGGGCGGGAGGGCCGTTAAACCTACTGGGCAGTACTTC
NA few TRBJ1-2 TRBV5-1 CASRPKGGVAYGYTF TGCGCCAGCAGACCTAAGGGGGGGGTAGCCTATGGCTACACCTTC
TRBD2 NA TRBJ2-2 TRBV28 CASRRTSGTPGELFF TGTGCCAGCAGAAGGACTAGCGGGACCCCCGGGGAGCTGTTTTTT
NA many TRBJ1-1 TRBV4-1 CASSHETGNTEAFF TGCGCCAGCAGCCATGAAACAGGGAACACTGAAGCTTTCTTT
NA NA TRBJ2-3 TRBV12-3/TRBV12-4 CASNPSERADTQYF TGTGCCAGCAACCCTAGCGAGAGGGCGGATACGCAGTATTTT
NA many TRBJ1-1 TRBV4-2 CASSGENIEAFF TGTGCCAGCAGCGGAGAGAACATTGAAGCTTTCTTT
NA many TRBJ1-6 TRBV2 CASSEAGGAYNSPLHF TGTGCCAGCAGTGAAGCGGGGGGGGCCTATAATTCACCCCTCCACTTT
NA many TRBJ1-3 TRBV7-3 CASSLRRDGYSGNTIYF TGTGCCAGCAGCTTAAGAAGAGACGGATACTCTGGAAACACCATATATTTT
NA few TRBJ1-4 TRBV6-6 CASSYSRGTNEKLFF TGTGCCAGCAGTTACTCGCGGGGAACTAATGAAAAACTGTTTTTT
NA NA TRBJ2-7 TRBV27 CASSITGLSYEQYF TGTGCCAGCAGTATAACAGGCCTCTCCTACGAGCAGTACTTC
NA many TRBJ2-3 TRBV7-6 CASSLVWGDTQYF TGTGCCAGCAGCTTAGTTTGGGGAGATACGCAGTATTTT
NA many TRBJ2-3 TRBV28 CASSYVRGLLDTDTQYF TGTGCCAGCAGTTACGTCCGGGGCTTGCTGGACACAGATACGCAGTATTTT
NA few TRBJ2-1 TRBV29-1 CSVGVIEQFF TGCAGCGTTGGTGTTATTGAGCAGTTCTTC
TRBD1 many TRBJ1-1 TRBV5-6 CASSLDWADRRRNTEAFF TGTGCCAGCAGCTTGGATTGGGCGGACAGGAGACGTAACACTGAAGCTTTCTTT
NA many TRBJ1-6 TRBV12-3/TRBV12-4 CASRAGTDHIHTNYNSPLHF TGTGCCAGCAGAGCCGGGACGGATCACATTCACACCAACTATAATTCACCCCTCCACTTT
NA few TRBJ2-3 TRBV6-5 CASRNSGSTDTQYF TGTGCCAGCAGAAATAGCGGAAGCACAGATACGCAGTATTTT